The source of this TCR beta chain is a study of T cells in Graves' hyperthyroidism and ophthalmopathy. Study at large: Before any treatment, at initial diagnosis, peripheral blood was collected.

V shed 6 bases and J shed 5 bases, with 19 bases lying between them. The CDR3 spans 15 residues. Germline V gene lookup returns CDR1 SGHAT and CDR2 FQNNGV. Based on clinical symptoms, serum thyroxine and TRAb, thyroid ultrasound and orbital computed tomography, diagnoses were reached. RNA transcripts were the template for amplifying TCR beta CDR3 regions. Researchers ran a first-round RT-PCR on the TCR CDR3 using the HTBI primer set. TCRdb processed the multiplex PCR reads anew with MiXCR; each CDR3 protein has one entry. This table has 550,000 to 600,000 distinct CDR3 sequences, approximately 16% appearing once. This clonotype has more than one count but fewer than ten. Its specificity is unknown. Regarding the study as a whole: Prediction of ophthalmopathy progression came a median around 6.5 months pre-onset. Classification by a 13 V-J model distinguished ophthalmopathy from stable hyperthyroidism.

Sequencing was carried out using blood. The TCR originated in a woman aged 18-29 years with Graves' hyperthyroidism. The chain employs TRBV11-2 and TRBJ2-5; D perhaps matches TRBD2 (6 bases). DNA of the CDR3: TGTGCCAGCAGTCCACTAGCAGCCGGGCGGGAGACCCAGTACTTC. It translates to CASSPLAAGRETQYF.